The source of this TCR beta chain is a study of blood T cells in healthy people across ages. Whole-study context: Every two T cells gave about one barcoded beta molecule via template switching. Broader study findings: In the absence of known donor CMV status, changes in expanded clonotypes were possibly confounded.

The V and J ends lost 0 bases and 2 bases respectively, with 5 bases between them. The CDR3 length is 13 residues. CDR1 is SGHRS, CDR2 YFSETQ, per germline. Then a second PCR, running roughly 7 to 12 cycles, was carried out with a sample-barcoded 5' primer and a J-beta primer mix. Each CDR3 protein gets one entry after TCRdb re-called the 5' RACE reads with MiXCR. The data hold 1,300,000 or so distinct CDR3 sequences, with approximately 59% observed a single time. Remarks on this clonotype: Its antigen is as yet unknown.

The chain is built from TRBV5-1 and TRBJ1-1; D gene ambiguous. The sequence was collected from a man younger than 30 in good health. Sequenced: blood. CDR3 sequence reads: CASSLGYNTEAFF. The CDR3, as DNA: TGCGCCAGCAGCTTGGGATATAACACTGAAGCTTTCTTT.